This T cell receptor beta chain was recorded in a study of siplizumab effects on memory and regulatory T cells. Regarding the study as a whole: Naive or memory phenotype was unassignable for roughly 80-95% of proliferating CD4+ or CD8+ clones. Only a minor fraction of alloreactive clones mapped to unstimulated subsets. Contribution to the alloresponse seemed major for naive T cells, which also seemed more diverse than memory cells.

Here immunoSEQ multiplex PCR was the method, and the copy in TCRdb shows in-frame clones only, minus some. There are over 50,000 clones in the sample; less than 90% occur only once, and approximately 3.4% lies in the top ten. This clone has only one observation. The antigen is undetermined. The sequencing input was memory CD4+ T cells sorted from blood. The TCR sequence derives from a human donor in good health.

The CDR3 DNA is TGTGCTAGTGGGGCAGGGATTTCGGAGACCCAGTACTTC. Translating it yields CASGAGISETQYF. This chain connects TRBV12-5 to TRBJ2-5; maybe TRBD1 (5 bases). Trimming removed 6 bases at V and 5 bases at J, with 13 bases between. The germline V gene encodes CDR1 LGHNT and CDR2 FRNRAP. CDR3 size: 13 residues.